A selection of T cell receptor beta chains follows, all from one sample in a study of CD8 T cells in Susac syndrome. TCRdb re-called the immunoSEQ multiplex PCR reads with MiXCR, one entry per CDR3 protein. Seen here are 85,000 to 120,000 distinct CDR3 sequences, around 94% observed once, and the top ten hold around 0.41%. Source material: CD8+ T cells from PBMCs. The receptor source for this set is a human donor with Susac syndrome. The CDR3 runs from the conserved cysteine through the conserved F or W.

v_gene: TRBV24-1; CDR3aa: CATSDRGVGQPQHF
v_gene: TRBV9; CDR3aa: CASSVAGGVNQPQHF
v_gene: TRBV29-1; CDR3aa: CSTSGKEFLNEQFF
v_gene: TRBV6-1; CDR3aa: CASRPTGGELLSYGYTF
v_gene: TRBV12-3/TRBV12-4; CDR3aa: CASSLAGARGQEYF
v_gene: TRBV27; CDR3aa: CASSLVGTGTGYTF
v_gene: TRBV15; CDR3aa: CATSIKGLAGPQGNEQFF
v_gene: TRBV7-9; CDR3aa: CASSLAGDRSSYEQYF
v_gene: TRBV6-1; CDR3aa: CATRGGAGRSYNEQFF
v_gene: TRBV13; CDR3aa: CASSLVAANEQFF
v_gene: TRBV3-1; CDR3aa: CASSRTRGYNEQFF
v_gene: TRBV9; CDR3aa: CASSVYGTGLYEQYF
v_gene: TRBV4-1; CDR3aa: CASSQEGGTGGGSPLHF
v_gene: TRBV10-3; CDR3aa: CAISERRDSETQYF
v_gene: TRBV29-1; CDR3aa: CSVELTEAFF
v_gene: TRBV24-1; CDR3aa: CATSDATDEQFF
v_gene: TRBV4-3; CDR3aa: CASSQGVAGGRSSYEQYF
v_gene: TRBV27; CDR3aa: CASSFRLQPQHF
v_gene: TRBV12-3/TRBV12-4; CDR3aa: CASSSDGTSGNTIYF
v_gene: TRBV7-8; CDR3aa: CASSLAYGGHEQYF
v_gene: TRBV6-1; CDR3aa: CASRGSGQGTNYGYTF
v_gene: TRBV2; CDR3aa: CASSRDRGEPNTGELFF
v_gene: TRBV14; CDR3aa: CASSPPGQVYYGYTF
v_gene: TRBV6-2/TRBV6-3; CDR3aa: CASSYSKRTRGYTF
v_gene: TRBV6-2/TRBV6-3; CDR3aa: CASSYGRGLNQPQHF
v_gene: TRBV24-1; CDR3aa: CAGGPGDNTGELFF
v_gene: TRBV4-1; CDR3aa: CASSPRGDYGYTF
v_gene: TRBV2; CDR3aa: CAITEAFF
v_gene: TRBV15; CDR3aa: CATSRDRGEQFF
v_gene: TRBV20-1; CDR3aa: CSARDPGTSGGRETQYF
v_gene: TRBV20-1; CDR3aa: CSARYESGYNEQFF
v_gene: TRBV9; CDR3aa: CASSEQGLEETQYF
v_gene: TRBV4-3; CDR3aa: CASSTDPTQPLNTEAFF
v_gene: TRBV29-1; CDR3aa: CSVAGLALHTDTQYF
v_gene: TRBV24-1; CDR3aa: CASRTEQYF
v_gene: TRBV7-6; CDR3aa: CASSSSLGAQYF
v_gene: TRBV6-2/TRBV6-3; CDR3aa: CASSYGTRDHFYF
v_gene: TRBV15; CDR3aa: CATSRDSPYEQYF
v_gene: TRBV4-3; CDR3aa: CASSQDGSGGETQYF
v_gene: TRBV21-1; CDR3aa: CASTKITGEQPQHF
v_gene: TRBV9; CDR3aa: CASSVAGASTDTQYF
v_gene: TRBV5-1; CDR3aa: CASSLTGQEDYEQYF
v_gene: TRBV15; CDR3aa: CATSDGTSSDQETQYF
v_gene: TRBV9; CDR3aa: CASNEGQTTGKQYF
v_gene: TRBV7-9; CDR3aa: CASSPGGKAREQYF
v_gene: TRBV4-1; CDR3aa: CASSHGELKQFF
v_gene: TRBV9; CDR3aa: CASSPVGGSERMTQYF